This T cell receptor (beta chain) was found in a study of T cell repertoires in cytomegalovirus infection. Study-level background: Public TCR beta signature analysis indicated the presence of both CMV infection and matching HLA type.

CDR1 and CDR2 (germline): KGHDR, SFDVKD. The CDR3 consists of 15 residues. V dropped 3 bases and J dropped 4; count of bases not matched to a gene: 5. This clonotype showed up just a few times. The target antigen is unknown. One entry per CDR3 protein, called by TCRdb with MiXCR from the reads. The table lists about 920,000 distinct CDR3 sequences, around 32% of them singletons. Sequences were derived from cultured CD8+ T cells from PBMCs, sampled from culture after CMV antigen stimulation. V usage is TRBV24-1 and J usage is TRBJ2-3, with 8 bases matching TRBD2. The sequence derives from a human donor in good health (CMV status not recorded). Some clones in this sample may be carry-over from other donors' samples. CDR3 DNA sequence: TGTGCCACCAGTGATATTCGGGGGGGCCCAGATACGCAGTATTTT. This translates into CATSDIRGGPDTQYF.